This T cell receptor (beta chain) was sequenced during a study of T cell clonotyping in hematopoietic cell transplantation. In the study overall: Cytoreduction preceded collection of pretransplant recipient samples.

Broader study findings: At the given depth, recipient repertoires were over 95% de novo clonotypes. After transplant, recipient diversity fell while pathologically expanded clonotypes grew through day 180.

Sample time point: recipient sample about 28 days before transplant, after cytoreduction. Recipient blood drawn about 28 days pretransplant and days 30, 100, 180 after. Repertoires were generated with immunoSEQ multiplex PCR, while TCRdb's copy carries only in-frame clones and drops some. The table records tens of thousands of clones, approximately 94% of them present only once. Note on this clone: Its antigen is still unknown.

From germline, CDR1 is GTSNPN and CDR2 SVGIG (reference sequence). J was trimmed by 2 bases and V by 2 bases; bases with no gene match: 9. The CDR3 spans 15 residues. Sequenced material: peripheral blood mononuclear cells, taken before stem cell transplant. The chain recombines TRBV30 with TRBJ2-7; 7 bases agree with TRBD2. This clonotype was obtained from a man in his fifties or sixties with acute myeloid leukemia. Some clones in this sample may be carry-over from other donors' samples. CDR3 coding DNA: TGTGCCTGGAGTCTTGGACTAGTCTCAACCTACGAGCAGTACTTC. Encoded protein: CAWSLGLVSTYEQYF.